Below, 30 T cell receptor beta chains from the same sample are listed, as sequenced in a study of vaccination effects on CD4 cells after COVID-19. Antigen-specific CD4+ T cells expanded by the ViraFEST assay with viral peptide pools were then sequenced. A roughly ten-day culture period preceded the isolation of CD4+ T cells. Each person got two doses of an mRNA SARS-CoV-2 vaccine, BNT162b2 or mRNA-1273. Antigens of these TCRs are unknown. Assay: immunoSEQ multiplex PCR; the TCRdb copy retains only in-frame clones and omits some. The repertoire holds 15,000 or so clones, about 75% seen once, with around 23% in the top ten. Sequenced material: CD4+ T cells from PBMCs cultured with HCoV-NL63 spike peptides, taken after COVID-19 vaccination. All receptors derive from a human donor who received a COVID-19 vaccine.

This chain links TRBV5-1 with TRBJ2-3; 11 bases line up with TRBD2. Trimming took 1 base from V and 6 from J; bases not matched to a gene: 7. CDR1 SGHRS and CDR2 YFSETQ come from the germline V gene. This CDR3 has 16 residues. The CDR3 sequence is CASSLPSGGSGDTQYF. CDR3 coding DNA: TGCGCCAGCAGCTTGCCTAGCGGGGGGTCCGGGGATACGCAGTATTTT.

The CDR3 DNA reads TGTGCCAGCAGCCGTGGGACTAGCGGGAGGGCCAATGAGCAGTTCTTC. Its protein is CASSRGTSGRANEQFF. This sequence joins TRBV3-1 (or the pseudogene TRBV3-2) and TRBJ2-1; TRBD2 matches at 16 bases. Germline V CDR1 and CDR2: LGHDT, YNNKEL (reference sequence). Germline trimming cut 4 bases from V and 6 bases from J; bases unmatched to any gene: 3. The CDR3 covers 16 residues.

This chain connects TRBV5-5 to TRBJ2-1, with 7 nucleotides matching TRBD1. CDR3 size: 15 residues. V lost 2 bases and J lost 4; bases outside the gene matches: 6. Germline V gives CDR1 SGHKS, CDR2 YYEKEE (reference sequence). The CDR3 coding sequence is TGTGCCAGCAGCTTTACAGGGGTTGTATACAATGAGCAGTTCTTC. Translation gives CASSFTGVVYNEQFF.

The rearrangement links TRBV27 to TRBJ1-6, with D unresolved. The V gene's germline CDR1 is MNHEY and CDR2 SMNVEV (reference sequence). Trimming pared 3 bases from V and 4 bases from J, leaving 4 bases between. The CDR3 length is 13 residues. The CDR3: CASSFQYNSPLHF. The CDR3 DNA reads TGTGCCAGCAGTTTCCAGTATAATTCACCCCTCCACTTT.

V is TRBV27 and J is TRBJ1-2; the D is unclear. V gave up 2 bases and J gave up 3 bases, with 7 bases separating them. CDR1 MNHEY and CDR2 SMNVEV come from the germline V gene (reference sequence). The CDR3 contains 13 residues. The CDR3 nucleotides read TGTGCCAGCAGTTTAACGGCAGACTATGGCTACACCTTC. Amino acids: CASSLTADYGYTF.

The chain uses TRBV4-1 and TRBJ1-2; D gene uncertain. This CDR3 has 14 amino acids. The germline V gene has CDR1 MGHRA and CDR2 YSYEKL. V was cut by 1 base and J by 8 bases, with 14 bases left in between. The CDR3 DNA is TGCGCCAGCAGCCAAGGGGCCGCCCTGAGGGGCTACACCTTC. Protein sequence: CASSQGAALRGYTF.

The V call is TRBV5-6, the J call TRBJ2-1; 10 bases align to TRBD2. CDR3 length: 15 residues. After removal of 3 bases from V and 6 bases from J, the junction contained 6 bases not matched to a gene. Germline V gene data show CDR1 as SGHDT and CDR2 as YYEEEE. The CDR3 nucleotides are TGTGCCAGCAGCTCCCTAGCGGGAGTAGGCAATGAGCAGTTCTTC. Translation gives CASSSLAGVGNEQFF.

The chain joins TRBV2 to TRBJ1-4; perhaps TRBD1 as D (6 bases). This CDR3 has 14 amino acids. Trimming pared 4 bases from V and 7 bases from J, leaving 13 bases between. Germline loops: CDR1 SNHLY, CDR2 FYNNEI. CDR3 nucleotide sequence: TGTGCCAGCAGTGGCGCCAGGGGTGTTGAAAAACTGTTTTTT. Its translation: CASSGARGVEKLFF.

This chain uses TRBV5-8 with TRBJ1-5; weak D call: TRBD1 (5 bases). Trimming shortened V by 0 bases and J by 9 bases, and 10 bases separated the two germline ends. The length of the CDR3 is 13 residues. Looked up from germline, CDR1 is SGHTS and CDR2 is YDEGEE. The CDR3 sequence: CASSLVGTRPQHF. The CDR3 coding sequence is TGTGCCAGCAGCTTGGTCGGGACGCGGCCCCAGCATTTT.

This clone has only one observation. The rearrangement joins TRBV9 to TRBJ1-6, with D possibly matching TRBD1 (6 bases). Trimming stripped 1 base from V and 4 bases from J, with 9 bases between. The CDR3 sequence is 15 residues long. Germline lookup yields CDR1 SGDLS and CDR2 YYNGEE. In nucleotides, the CDR3 is TGTGCCAGCAGCGTACGGGACAAATATAATTCACCCCTCCACTTT. Protein product: CASSVRDKYNSPLHF.

The V call is TRBV29-1, the J call TRBJ1-3; D perhaps matches TRBD1 (5 bases). Trimming shortened V by 7 bases and J by 4 bases, and 14 bases separated the two germline ends. The CDR3 runs 13 residues. The V gene's germline CDR1 is SQVTM and CDR2 ANQGSEA. The CDR3 nucleotides read TGCAGCGCCGAACGGGGCCCCGGAAACACCATATATTTT. Translating it yields CSAERGPGNTIYF. Filled out from reference TRBV29-1 and TRBJ1-3, the complete variable domain reads SAVISQKPSRDICQRGTSLTIQCQVDSQVTMMFWYRQQPGQSLTLIATANQGSEATYESGFVIDKFPISRPNLTFSTLTVSNMSPEDSSIYLCSAERGPGNTIYFGEGSWLTVV.

The chain joins TRBV5-1 to TRBJ2-5; D not certain. Germline V gene sequence: CDR1 SGHRS, CDR2 YFSETQ. Trimming removed 0 bases at V and 4 bases at J, with 7 bases between. There are 13 residues in the CDR3. Here the CDR3 DNA reads TGCGCCAGCAGCTTGGGGAACCGAGAGACCCAGTACTTC. It specifies CASSLGNRETQYF.

The genes are TRBV6-5 and TRBJ1-2, with D unclear. This CDR3 is 12 amino acids long. Germline CDR1 and CDR2: MNHEY and SVGAGI. The CDR3 region is CGVFGSPYGYTF. The CDR3 DNA reads as TGTGGGGTATTCGGCTCTCCCTATGGCTACACCTTC.

The CDR3: CASSLRAANTGELFF. The DNA of the CDR3 is TGCGCCAGCAGCTTGAGGGCAGCGAACACCGGGGAGCTGTTTTTT. The chain couples TRBV5-1 to TRBJ2-2; D ambiguous. V lost 1 base and J lost 0, with 7 bases in between. The CDR3 spans 15 residues. Germline-derived CDR1 and CDR2 are SGHRS and YFSETQ.

The chain couples TRBV6-6 to TRBJ1-1; D unclear. Trimming removed 4 bases at V and 0 bases at J, with 6 bases between. This CDR3 is 13 amino acids long. The V gene's germline CDR1 is MNHNY and CDR2 SVGAGI (reference sequence). The CDR3, as DNA: TGTGCCAGCAGTTCCAGGTTGAACACTGAAGCTTTCTTT. Its protein product is CASSSRLNTEAFF.

This chain links TRBV19 with TRBJ2-7, with TRBD2 identical over 13 bases. Per the germline V gene, CDR1 is LNHDA and CDR2 is SQIVND (reference sequence). This CDR3 contains 15 residues. V was pared by 3 bases and J by 7 bases, with 6 bases of the junction left unmatched. CDR3 loop: CASSIRGLAGSEQYF. The DNA of the CDR3 is TGTGCCAGTAGTATCAGGGGACTAGCGGGGTCGGAGCAGTACTTC.

The V and J genes are TRBV5-1 and TRBJ1-1; 7 bases match TRBD1. Germline V CDR1 and CDR2: SGHRS, YFSETQ. CDR3 length: 15 amino acids. Trimming removed 3 bases from V and 4 bases from J; junction bases left unmatched: 9. The CDR3 DNA reads TGCGCCAGCAGCTCCGGGACAGTCCACCCCACTGAAGCTTTCTTT. It is translated as CASSSGTVHPTEAFF.

The CDR3 loop is CASSVDPGRASGNTIYF. The CDR3 DNA reads as TGTGCCAGCAGCGTAGACCCCGGGAGGGCCTCTGGAAACACCATATATTTT. V usage is TRBV9 and J usage is TRBJ1-3, with unresolved D. The CDR3 extends over 17 amino acids. Trimming pared 0 bases from V and 0 bases from J, leaving 13 bases between. Germline lookup yields CDR1 SGDLS and CDR2 YYNGEE.

The chain carries TRBV6-1 and TRBJ2-7, with 8 bases aligning to TRBD2. The CDR3 spans 13 residues. Germline values: CDR1 MNHNS, CDR2 SASEGT. Unmatched junction bases numbered 9, after V lost 8 bases and J lost 6 bases. CDR3 loop: CASGGGSGAEQYF. DNA of the CDR3: TGTGCCAGCGGCGGGGGTAGCGGGGCCGAGCAGTACTTC.

The V gene is TRBV20-1, the J gene TRBJ2-7; D may correspond to TRBD1 or TRBD2 (5 bases each). Germline V gives CDR1 DFQATT, CDR2 SNEGSKA (reference sequence). CDR3 length: 11 residues. V lost 7 bases and J 7 bases, leaving 14 bases between the germline ends. The CDR3 nucleotides are TGCAGTGGGGGGAGAAGGGGAGAGCAGTACTTC. Residues: CSGGRRGEQYF.

The chain carries TRBV30 and TRBJ1-2; 7 bases fit TRBD1. The CDR3 loop spans 15 amino acids. The germline gives CDR1 GTSNPN, CDR2 SVGIG (reference sequence). Losses at the gene ends were 0 bases for V and 4 bases for J; bases not matched to a gene: 8. In nucleotides, the CDR3 is TGTGCCTGGAGTGTCGACAGGGCCCTTACCTATGGCTACACCTTC. Residues: CAWSVDRALTYGYTF.

The chain recombines TRBV4-2 with TRBJ1-2; TRBD1 matches 11 bases. Germline CDR1 and CDR2: LGHNA and YNFKEQ. The CDR3 totals 17 residues. The V segment lost 0 bases and the J segment 6 bases; nucleotides outside the gene matches: 9. The chain's CDR3 is CASSQDWTGGATDGYTF. The DNA of the CDR3 is TGTGCCAGCAGCCAAGACTGGACAGGGGGCGCGACGGATGGCTACACCTTC.

As for this clone: The same CDR3 can be traced to other DNA sequences in this sample. The V gene is TRBV5-4, the J gene TRBJ1-2; D is uncertain. Looked up from germline, CDR1 is SGHNT and CDR2 is YYREEE (reference sequence). This CDR3 spans 13 amino acids. V gave up 0 bases and J gave up 4 bases, with 7 bases separating them. The CDR3 loop is CASSLEGPYGYTF. The CDR3 nucleotides are TGTGCCAGCAGCTTGGAAGGACCCTATGGCTACACCTTC.

This chain connects TRBV14 to TRBJ1-2, with D perhaps matching TRBD1 (5 bases). CDR1 and CDR2 from the germline V gene are SGHDN and FVKESK. Trimming removed 4 bases at V and 8 bases at J, with 17 bases between. The CDR3 is made up of 14 amino acids. In DNA, the CDR3 is TGTGCCAGCAGCCCGAACCGGGGGTTGGGGGGCTACACCTTC. Translation gives CASSPNRGLGGYTF. Filled out from reference TRBV14 and TRBJ1-2, the complete variable domain reads EAGVTQFPSHSVIEKGQTVTLRCDPISGHDNLYWYRRVMGKEIKFLLHFVKESKQDESGMPNNRFLAERTGGTYSTLKVQPAELEDSGVYFCASSPNRGLGGYTFGSGTRLTVV.

CDR3: CASSQVWGQPQHF. The CDR3 region has the DNA TGCGCCAGCAGCCAAGTTTGGGGTCAGCCCCAGCATTTT. This chain uses TRBV4-3 with TRBJ1-5; D not resolved. Germline CDR1 reads LGHNA; CDR2 reads YSLEER. V was shortened by 1 base and J by 6 bases, with 7 bases between the two germline ends. This CDR3 comprises 13 residues.

This chain joins TRBV19 and TRBJ2-6; D assignment may be TRBD1 or TRBD2 (5 bases each). Trimming removed 7 bases at V and 2 bases at J, with 21 bases between. This CDR3 is 18 amino acids long. The germline CDR1 and CDR2 sequences are LNHDA and SQIVND (reference sequence). In nucleotides, the CDR3 is TGTGCCAGTACCACGTACGGGACCCAAACTACTGGGGCCAACGTCCTGACTTTC. It codes for CASTTYGTQTTGANVLTF.

The rearrangement joins TRBV6-1 to TRBJ1-1; unclear D gene. Germline assignment: CDR1 MNHNS and CDR2 SASEGT. V lost 3 bases to trimming and J lost 0 bases, with 11 bases between them. The CDR3 runs to 15 residues. CDR3: CASSEAVTMNTEAFF. The CDR3 DNA is TGTGCCAGCAGTGAGGCAGTTACCATGAACACTGAAGCTTTCTTT.

V usage is TRBV5-1 and J usage is TRBJ1-1; weak D call: TRBD1 (6 bases). Germline V lookup: CDR1 SGHRS, CDR2 YFSETQ. The V end lost 2 bases, the J end lost 3 bases, and 17 bases lay between the germline ends. The CDR3 covers 16 residues. The CDR3 loop reads CASSFSWVEGDTEAFF. CDR3 nucleotides: TGCGCCAGCAGCTTTTCGTGGGTGGAGGGGGACACTGAAGCTTTCTTT. The full variable domain, rest sourced from reference TRBV5-1 and TRBJ1-1, is KAGVTQTPRYLIKTRGQQVTLSCSPISGHRSVSWYQQTPGQGLQFLFEYFSETQRNKGNFPGRFSGRQFSNSRSEMNVSTLELGDSALYLCASSFSWVEGDTEAFFGQGTRLTVV.

V is TRBV3-1 (or the pseudogene TRBV3-2) and J is TRBJ2-7; maybe TRBD1 (5 bases). There are 15 residues in the CDR3. Germline V gene data show CDR1 as LGHDT and CDR2 as YNNKEL (reference sequence). Trimming pared 1 base from V and 3 bases from J, leaving 13 bases between. CDR3 sequence reads: CASSQGPRVIYEQYF. The CDR3 DNA reads as TGTGCCAGCAGCCAAGGTCCCAGGGTTATCTACGAGCAGTACTTC.

This clone was counted between two and nine times. The CDR3 DNA reads as TGTGCCTGGAAAGTACTAGCGAGAACCGGGGAGCTGTTTTTT. It encodes CAWKVLARTGELFF. This chain connects TRBV30 to TRBJ2-2, with 7 bases fitting TRBD2. Trimming at V came to 4 bases and at J to 5 bases, leaving 7 bases not matched to a gene. The CDR3 loop spans 14 amino acids. Per germline, CDR1 GTSNPN and CDR2 SVGIG (reference sequence).